A single sample gave rise to the 26 T cell receptor beta chains below, sequenced in a study of identifying expanded T cells in peripheral blood. Assay used: immunoSEQ multiplex PCR; TCRdb lists only in-frame clones, some missing. The table shows fewer than 55,000 clones, with approximately 80% occurring only once. Sequenced input: blood. The receptors derive from a person aged 18 to 70 in good health.

The chain carries TRBV2 and TRBJ1-2; the match to TRBD1 covers 7 bases. Trimming at V came to 8 bases and at J to 4 bases, leaving 7 bases not matched to a gene. The germline V gene has CDR1 SNHLY and CDR2 FYNNEI. The CDR3 consists of 13 residues. The CDR3 DNA reads as TGTGCCAGCGGGAGACAGGGTGGCTATGGCTACACCTTC. It translates to CASGRQGGYGYTF. Complete variable domain (other parts from reference TRBV2 and TRBJ1-2): EPEVTQTPSHQVTQMGQEVILRCVPISNHLYFYWYRQILGQKVEFLVSFYNNEISEKSEIFDDQFSVERPDGSNFTLKIRSTKLEDSAMYFCASGRQGGYGYTFGSGTRLTVV.

This clone has a handful of counts. The V and J genes are TRBV7-6 and TRBJ2-5; perhaps TRBD2 as D (5 bases). V lost 5 bases to trimming and J lost 5 bases, with 9 bases between them. The germline V gene has CDR1 SGHVS and CDR2 FNYEAQ. The CDR3 is 12 amino acids. The CDR3 DNA reads as TGTGCCAGCAGCAATTCGGGGGAGACCCAGTACTTC. This sequence encodes CASSNSGETQYF. The variable domain in full, with the rest retrieved from reference TRBV7-6 and TRBJ2-5, is GAGVSQSPRYKVTKRGQDVALRCDPISGHVSLYWYRQALGQGPEFLTYFNYEAQQDKSGLPNDRFSAERPEGSISTLTIQRTEQRDSAMYRCASSNSGETQYFGPGTRLLVL.

The chain uses TRBV7-8 and TRBJ2-1; TRBD2 matches 14 bases. This CDR3 region has 20 residues. The junction had 15 bases not matched to a gene; V was cut back by 5 bases and J by 3 bases. Germline CDR1 SGHVS, CDR2 FQNEAQ. The CDR3 spells CASSPQPPGTSGSNYNEQFF. The DNA of the CDR3 is TGTGCCAGCAGCCCACAACCCCCTGGGACTAGCGGGAGCAACTACAATGAGCAGTTCTTC.

This chain connects TRBV4-2 to TRBJ1-3; 8 bases align to TRBD1. V lost 0 bases, J lost 0 bases, and 16 bases stayed unmatched. The CDR3 is made up of 21 amino acids. Germline V gene lookup returns CDR1 LGHNA and CDR2 YNFKEQ. CDR3 nucleotides: TGTGCCAGCAGCCAAGAAATGGGAACAGGGGGTCGCCTTAGCTCTGGAAACACCATATATTTT. This translates into CASSQEMGTGGRLSSGNTIYF.

The chain combines TRBV15 with TRBJ1-1; D call uncertain. This CDR3 has 11 residues. Trimming took 3 bases from V and 7 from J, leaving 6 bases between them. CDR1 and CDR2 (germline): LNHNV, YYDKDF (reference sequence). In DNA form, the CDR3 reads TGTGCCACCAGCAGTCCCCTTGAAGCTTTCTTT. It specifies CATSSPLEAFF.

The chain combines TRBV29-1 with TRBJ1-2; no reliable D call. Germline CDR1 reads SQVTM; CDR2 reads ANQGSEA. The CDR3 has 13 amino acids. Trimming pared 4 bases from V and 0 bases from J, leaving 9 bases between. Written as DNA, the CDR3 is TGCAGCGTTGTTTACAGATCTAACTATGGCTACACCTTC. This encodes CSVVYRSNYGYTF.

V is TRBV18 and J is TRBJ1-1; 8 nucleotides align to TRBD1. Trimming removed 4 bases from V and 0 bases from J; junction bases left unmatched: 7. Germline V gene sequence: CDR1 KGHSH, CDR2 LQKENI. The CDR3 has 16 residues. CDR3 amino acids: CASSLPTGALNTEAFF. CDR3 sequence (DNA): TGTGCCAGCTCACTCCCGACAGGGGCATTGAACACTGAAGCTTTCTTT.

This chain uses TRBV19 with TRBJ1-3; D uncertain. The V gene lost 6 bases and the J gene lost 0 bases, with 6 bases spanning the gap. The CDR3 covers 13 residues. CDR1 and CDR2 (germline): LNHDA, SQIVND (reference sequence). The CDR3 is CASRTPSGNTIYF. The CDR3 DNA follows: TGTGCCAGTAGGACACCCTCTGGAAACACCATATATTTT. Combining the CDR3 with reference TRBV19 and TRBJ1-3 gives the whole variable domain DGGITQSPKYLFRKEGQNVTLSCEQNLNHDAMYWYRQDPGQGLRLIYYSQIVNDFQKGDIAEGYSVSREKKESFPLTVTSAQKNPTAFYLCASRTPSGNTIYFGEGSWLTVV.

V and J are TRBV27 and TRBJ2-7, with D possibly being TRBD2 (7 bases). Germline-derived CDR1 and CDR2 are MNHEY and SMNVEV (reference sequence). The length of the CDR3 is 15 residues. Trimming stripped 5 bases from V and 3 bases from J, with 17 bases between. DNA of the CDR3: TGTGCCAGCAGTCAGGCAGGGGAGGGGTTCTACGAGCAGTACTTC. This codes for CASSQAGEGFYEQYF.

The chain is built from TRBV6-4 and TRBJ2-3; D ambiguous. This CDR3 has 14 residues. V was cut by 3 bases and J by 1 base, with 8 bases left in between. The germline V gene has CDR1 MRHNA and CDR2 SNTAGT. The CDR3 spells CASSEEIGTDTQYF. The DNA for the CDR3 is TGTGCCAGCAGTGAAGAGATAGGCACAGATACGCAGTATTTT.

This clone was found once. V and J are TRBV7-2 and TRBJ2-5; D is unclear. Trimming removed 5 bases at V and 5 bases at J, with 12 bases between. Germline-derived CDR1 and CDR2 are SGHTA and FQGNSA. The CDR3 consists of 13 residues. CDR3 DNA sequence: TGTGCCAGCAGCCGTCGAGGAAGGGAGACCCAGTACTTC. Amino acids: CASSRRGRETQYF.

The DNA for the CDR3 is TGTGCCAGCAGCTTAGCTACAAGGGGGGACTACGAGCAGTACGTC. It is translated as CASSLATRGDYEQYV. The V gene is TRBV12-1, the J gene TRBJ2-7; TRBD2, the table's D call, was not compared with the DNA. TRBV12-1 is marked as a pseudogene. CDR3 length: 15 residues.

The chain combines TRBV30 with TRBJ1-3; D call uncertain. Germline loops: CDR1 GTSNPN, CDR2 SVGIG (reference sequence). CDR3 length: 15 amino acids. The ends were cut back, 2 bases at V and 0 bases at J, with 11 bases in the middle. The CDR3 here is CAWSRTGSSGNTIYF. The CDR3 DNA follows: TGTGCCTGGAGTAGGACGGGGAGCTCTGGAAACACCATATATTTT.

The V and J genes are TRBV7-9 and TRBJ2-3, with a tentative D call TRBD1 (8 bases). Per the germline V gene, CDR1 is SEHNR and CDR2 is FQNEAQ (reference sequence). This CDR3 region has 16 residues. V lost 7 bases to trimming and J lost 5 bases, with 22 bases between them. This chain's CDR3 is CASTHSDRGGGDTQYF. In nucleotides, the CDR3 is TGTGCCAGCACCCACTCCGACAGGGGAGGGGGAGATACGCAGTATTTT.

V and J are TRBV7-9 and TRBJ2-1; D call uncertain. V lost 6 bases to trimming and J lost 6 bases, with 9 bases between them. CDR3 length: 12 amino acids. Germline CDR1 is SEHNR and CDR2 is FQNEAQ (reference sequence). The chain's CDR3 is CASRDVSNEQFF. CDR3 nucleotide sequence: TGTGCCAGCAGGGATGTATCCAATGAGCAGTTCTTC. The complete variable domain, with remaining parts taken from reference TRBV7-9 and TRBJ2-1, reads DTGVSQNPRHKITKRGQNVTFRCDPISEHNRLYWYRQTLGQGPEFLTYFQNEAQLEKSRLLSDRFSAERPKGSFSTLEIQRTEQGDSAMYLCASRDVSNEQFFGPGTRLTVL.

This clone was detected a few times. The V and J genes are TRBV7-2 and TRBJ2-2; TRBD2 matches 14 bases. The CDR3 sequence is 17 residues long. Trimming cost V 5 bases and J 6 bases; bases outside gene matches: 8. Germline-derived CDR1 and CDR2 are SGHTA and FQGNSA. CDR3 nucleotide sequence: TGTGCCAGCAGCCCACGGACTAGCGGGAGGCGCCCCGGGGAGCTGTTTTTT. Translation gives CASSPRTSGRRPGELFF.

The J gene is TRBJ1-2, the V gene TRBV2; D might be TRBD1 (6 bases). Germline CDR1 reads SNHLY; CDR2 reads FYNNEI. Trimming pared 4 bases from V and 3 bases from J, leaving 9 bases between. This CDR3 has 13 residues. The CDR3 reads CASSVRQDYGYTF. The CDR3, as DNA: TGTGCCAGCAGTGTAAGACAGGACTATGGCTACACCTTC.

This rearrangement joins TRBV19 to TRBJ1-3; no clear D. Trimming cost V 4 bases and J 0 bases, with 7 bases left between them. The germline V gene encodes CDR1 LNHDA and CDR2 SQIVND (reference sequence). The CDR3 extends over 14 amino acids. Here the CDR3 DNA reads TGTGCCAGTAGTAGCGGGGACTCTGGAAACACCATATATTTT. Translated: CASSSGDSGNTIYF.

This clone has only a few counts. J is TRBJ1-4 and V is TRBV4-1, with 9 bases fitting TRBD1. The CDR3 extends over 17 amino acids. J was trimmed by 0 bases and V by 4 bases; bases with no gene match: 6. CDR1 MGHRA and CDR2 YSYEKL come from the germline V gene. The CDR3 sequence: CASSPDRGRATNEKLFF. The CDR3 coding sequence is TGCGCCAGCAGCCCTGACAGGGGGAGGGCAACTAATGAAAAACTGTTTTTT.

V gene TRBV14 combines with J gene TRBJ1-5; D call uncertain. Germline-derived CDR1 and CDR2 are SGHDN and FVKESK. The CDR3 totals 17 residues. The ends were cut back, 1 base at V and 0 bases at J, with 13 bases in the middle. CDR3 in amino acids: CASSQGSLWDSNQPQHF. The CDR3 DNA sequence: TGTGCCAGCAGCCAAGGAAGTCTATGGGATAGCAATCAGCCCCAGCATTTT.

This clone was counted between two and nine times. The chain is built from TRBV15 and TRBJ1-1, with 7 bases lining up with TRBD1. The CDR3 totals 12 residues. The trim removed 2 bases at V and 12 bases at J, leaving 6 bases unmatched. Germline CDR1 reads LNHNV; CDR2 reads YYDKDF (reference sequence). Here the CDR3 reads CATSRNTGAPFF. The CDR3 DNA is TGTGCCACCAGCAGAAACACAGGGGCCCCTTTCTTT.

This sequence joins TRBV4-3 and TRBJ1-5, with D unclear. The V end was cut by 0 bases, the J end by 3 bases, with 9 bases between. There are 15 residues in the CDR3. Germline V gene data show CDR1 as LGHNA and CDR2 as YSLEER. The CDR3 loop is CASSQENRFNQPQHF. For the CDR3, the DNA is TGCGCCAGCAGCCAAGAGAACAGATTCAATCAGCCCCAGCATTTT.

The genes are TRBV10-3 and TRBJ2-1; tentatively, D is TRBD1 or TRBD2 (6 bases each). V lost 4 bases and J 7 bases, leaving 11 bases between the germline ends. The CDR3 contains 13 residues. Germline CDR1 is ENHRY and CDR2 is SYGVKD. Here the CDR3 DNA reads TGTGCCATCAGTGGTAGGGGGGCGAATGAGCAGTTCTTC. Its protein is CAISGRGANEQFF.

The chain joins TRBV7-9 to TRBJ1-4; possibly TRBD1 for D (6 bases). CDR3 length: 15 amino acids. The germline V and J ends were trimmed by 4 bases and 8 bases, with 17 bases remaining between them. Germline CDR1 and CDR2: SEHNR and FQNEAQ (reference sequence). DNA for the CDR3: TGTGCCAGCAGCTACCCTGGTACAGGGAGGGAAAAACTGTTTTTT. Its protein product is CASSYPGTGREKLFF.

This clone has a handful of counts. Here the CDR3 reads CASSYKGEATGELFF. The CDR3 nucleotides are TGTGCCAGCAGTTACAAGGGGGAAGCTACCGGGGAGCTGTTTTTT. The chain is built from TRBV6-5 and TRBJ2-2, with a weak D call TRBD1 (6 bases). V was shortened by 2 bases and J by 5 bases, with 12 bases between the two germline ends. Germline V lookup: CDR1 MNHEY, CDR2 SVGAGI. The CDR3 runs to 15 residues.

This chain joins TRBV18 and TRBJ2-7; the D gene is possibly TRBD2 (6 bases). Trimming removed 1 base from V and 2 bases from J, with 12 bases in between. CDR1 is KGHSH and CDR2 is LQKENI in the germline V gene. This CDR3 has 15 residues. The CDR3 here is CASSPLVGSTYEQYF. DNA of the CDR3: TGTGCCAGCTCACCACTGGTCGGGAGTACCTACGAGCAGTACTTC. Full variable domain (remainder filled in from reference TRBV18 and TRBJ2-7): NAGVMQNPRHLVRRRGQEARLRCSPMKGHSHVYWYRQLPEEGLKFMVYLQKENIIDESGMPKERFSAEFPKEGPSILRIQQVVRGDSAAYFCASSPLVGSTYEQYFGPGTRLTVT.